These T cell receptor beta chains were read from a single sample in a study of CD8 T cells in ankylosing spondylitis. Using its own MiXCR run on the 5' RACE reads, TCRdb lists one record per CDR3 protein. Here the sample spans 200,000 to 250,000 distinct CDR3 sequences, 10% to 13% being singletons. The sample consisted of blood, either unsorted or a sorted T cell fraction (not recorded which). All receptors come from a male donor with ankylosing spondylitis or in good health (not recorded which). CDR3s include the opening cysteine and the closing phenylalanine or tryptophan. The D gene is left open where the match is weak. The size field reads once, few, many or a size class.

CDR3 protein	CDR3 DNA	clone size	D gene	V gene	J gene
CSAKGGENSNTEAFF	TGCAGTGCTAAGGGTGGGGAGAACTCGAACACTGAAGCTTTCTTT	few	NA	TRBV20-1	TRBJ1-1
CATKTRDTTDTQYF	TGTGCCACCAAGACTAGGGACACCACAGATACGCAGTATTTT	many	NA	TRBV15	TRBJ2-3
CASSLGPGGNHEQYF	TGCGCCAGCAGCTTGGGTCCAGGGGGGAACCACGAGCAGTACTTC	few	NA	TRBV5-1	TRBJ2-7
CASSLGGYRIAKNIQYF	TGTGCCAGCAGCTTAGGGGGTTATCGGATAGCCAAAAACATTCAGTACTTC	many	NA	TRBV7-8	TRBJ2-4
CASRPPGDSGELFF	TGTGCCAGCAGACCCCCAGGGGACAGCGGGGAGCTGTTTTTT	many	TRBD1	TRBV28	TRBJ2-2
CASRGHPNTGELFF	TGTGCCAGTAGGGGACACCCAAACACCGGGGAGCTGTTTTTT	few	NA	TRBV19	TRBJ2-2
CASSYFPEDTQYF	TGTGCCAGCAGTTATTTCCCGGAGGATACGCAGTATTTT	many	NA	TRBV6-5	TRBJ2-3
CAISESGGGNEQFF	TGTGCCATCAGTGAGTCGGGGGGAGGCAATGAGCAGTTCTTC	many	NA	TRBV10-3	TRBJ2-1
CASTSDRGRNQPQHF	TGTGCCAGCACCTCCGACAGGGGACGTAATCAGCCCCAGCATTTT	many	TRBD1	TRBV2	TRBJ1-5
CASSVRETQYF	TGTGCCAGCAGCGTAAGAGAGACCCAGTACTTC	many	NA	TRBV6-2/TRBV6-3	TRBJ2-5
CAAGGGQAGLPKDTQYF	TGTGCCGCCGGTGGGGGACAGGCGGGACTCCCGAAAGATACCCAGTACTTC	many	TRBD1	TRBV10-3	TRBJ2-5
CSAKSDTARTGELFF	TGCAGTGCCAAATCGGACACGGCACGCACCGGGGAGCTGTTTTTT	many	NA	TRBV20-1	TRBJ2-2
CSVVREPETQYF	TGCAGCGTTGTCCGGGAGCCGGAGACCCAGTACTTC	many	NA	TRBV29-1	TRBJ2-5